The clone carrying this T cell receptor (beta chain) has a single count. At one boundary the junction diverges from the germline segment, which might be a read error. The length of the CDR3 is 16 residues. Germline V gene data show CDR1 as MNHEY and CDR2 as SVGEGT. TCR beta CDR3 amplification used RNA transcripts. A first-round RT-PCR used HTBI primers, followed by a second-round multiplex PCR. TCRdb fed the multiplex PCR reads into MiXCR, producing one record per CDR3 protein. The sample yields approximately 460,000 distinct CDR3 sequences, about 15% seen once. The source of the sample is a study of Graves' ophthalmopathy and Graves' hyperthyroidism. Ophthalmopathy cases showed moderate-to-severe activity, scoring CAS ≥3 and NOSPECS ≥4, with duration under 3 months. The source of the PBMCs was over 8.5 ml of fresh peripheral blood.

The sequence came from a woman in her 30s with Graves' ophthalmopathy. The material sequenced was blood. J is TRBJ2-7 and V is TRBV6-2 or TRBV6-3; 7 nucleotides line up with TRBD2. The chain's CDR3 is CASSYTRTRRTYEQCF. The CDR3 nucleotides read TGTGCCAGCAGTTACACCAGGACTAGAAGGACCTACGAGCAGTGCTTC.